The clone carrying this T cell receptor beta chain was seen a handful of times. Antigen: not known. The data derive from a study of CD8 T cells in Susac syndrome. Whole-study context: The sequenced Susac syndrome patients included more than five who had clinically active disease and under 10 who were in remission.

RNA in amounts of about 0.5 to 1 ug was reverse transcribed with random hexamers. TCRdb reanalysed the immunoSEQ multiplex PCR reads using MiXCR and keeps one entry per CDR3 protein. The table includes around 79,000 distinct CDR3 sequences, roughly 94% detected once. This CDR3 is built from 12 residues. V shed 7 bases and J shed 8 bases, with 14 bases lying between them. Germline V CDR1 and CDR2: MNHNS, SASEGT. General study results and limits: In Susac syndrome, CD8+ expansion was highest in TEMRA and active disease.

Negative isolation yielded CD4+ and CD8+ T cells, and FACS enriched TEMRA cells. This clonotype was obtained from a human donor with Susac syndrome. The chain uses TRBV6-1 and TRBJ1-2, with TRBD1 as a possible D gene (6 bases). The sequencing input was CD8+ T cells from PBMCs. DNA of the CDR3: TGTGCCAGCATCGAGAGGGGGGCGGGCTACACCTTC. Translated, it gives CASIERGAGYTF.